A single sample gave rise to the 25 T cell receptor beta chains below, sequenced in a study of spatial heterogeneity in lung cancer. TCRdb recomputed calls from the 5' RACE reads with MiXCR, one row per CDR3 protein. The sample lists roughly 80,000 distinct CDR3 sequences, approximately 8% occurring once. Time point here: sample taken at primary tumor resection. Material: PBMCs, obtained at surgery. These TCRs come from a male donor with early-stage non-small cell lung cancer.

CDR3 bases: TGTGCCAGCAGCTTAGGGACTAGCGGTAGCACAGATACGCAGTATTTT. Translation: CASSLGTSGSTDTQYF. This rearrangement joins TRBV7-9 to TRBJ2-3; 10 nucleotides line up with TRBD2. Trimming removed 1 base from V and 0 bases from J; junction bases left unmatched: 1. The CDR3 covers 16 residues. CDR1 is SEHNR, CDR2 FQNEAQ, per germline (reference sequence). The variable domain in full, with the rest retrieved from reference TRBV7-9 and TRBJ2-3, is DTGVSQNPRHKITKRGQNVTFRCDPISEHNRLYWYRQTLGQGPEFLTYFQNEAQLEKSRLLSDRFSAERPKGSFSTLEIQRTEQGDSAMYLCASSLGTSGSTDTQYFGPGTRLTVL.

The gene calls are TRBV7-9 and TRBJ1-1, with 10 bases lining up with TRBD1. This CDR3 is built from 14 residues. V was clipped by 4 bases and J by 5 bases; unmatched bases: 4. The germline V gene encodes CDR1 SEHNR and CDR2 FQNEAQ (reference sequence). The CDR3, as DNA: TGTGCCAGCAGCTCCGGACAGGGGGAAACTGAAGCTTTCTTT. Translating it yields CASSSGQGETEAFF.

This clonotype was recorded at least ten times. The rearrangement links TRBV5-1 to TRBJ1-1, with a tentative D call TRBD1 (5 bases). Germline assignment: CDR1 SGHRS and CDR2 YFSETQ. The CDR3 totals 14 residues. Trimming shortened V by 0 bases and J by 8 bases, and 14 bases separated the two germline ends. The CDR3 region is CASSLESSGEEAFF. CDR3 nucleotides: TGCGCCAGCAGCTTGGAGTCTTCGGGGGAAGAAGCTTTCTTT.

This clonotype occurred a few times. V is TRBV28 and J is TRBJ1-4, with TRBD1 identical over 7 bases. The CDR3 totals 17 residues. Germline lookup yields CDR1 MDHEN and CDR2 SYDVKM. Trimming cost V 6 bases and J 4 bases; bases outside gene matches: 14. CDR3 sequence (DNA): TGTGCCAGCAGCTCCGGGACAAGGGGGCCCCTTAATGAAAAACTGTTTTTT. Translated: CASSSGTRGPLNEKLFF.

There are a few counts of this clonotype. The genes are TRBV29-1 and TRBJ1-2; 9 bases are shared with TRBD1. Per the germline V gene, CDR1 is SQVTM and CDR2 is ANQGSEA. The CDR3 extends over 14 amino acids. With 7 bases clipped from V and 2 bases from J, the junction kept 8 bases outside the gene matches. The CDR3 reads CSAGQGQGNYGYTF. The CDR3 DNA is TGCAGCGCCGGACAGGGACAGGGAAACTATGGCTACACCTTC. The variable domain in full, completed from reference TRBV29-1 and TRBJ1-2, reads SAVISQKPSRDICQRGTSLTIQCQVDSQVTMMFWYRQQPGQSLTLIATANQGSEATYESGFVIDKFPISRPNLTFSTLTVSNMSPEDSSIYLCSAGQGQGNYGYTFGSGTRLTVV.

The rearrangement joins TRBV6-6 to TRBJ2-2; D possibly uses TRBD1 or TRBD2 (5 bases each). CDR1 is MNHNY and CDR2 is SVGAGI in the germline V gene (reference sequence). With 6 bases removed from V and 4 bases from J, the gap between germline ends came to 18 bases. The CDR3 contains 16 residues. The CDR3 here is CASSPPGQARTGELFF. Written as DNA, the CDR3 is TGTGCCAGCAGCCCCCCGGGGCAGGCCCGCACCGGGGAGCTGTTTTTT.

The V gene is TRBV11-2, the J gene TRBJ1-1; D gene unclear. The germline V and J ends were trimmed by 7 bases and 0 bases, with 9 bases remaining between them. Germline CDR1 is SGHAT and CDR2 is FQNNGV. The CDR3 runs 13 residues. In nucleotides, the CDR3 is TGTGCCAGCACCTTTACATTGAACACTGAAGCTTTCTTT. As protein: CASTFTLNTEAFF.

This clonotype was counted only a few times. The CDR3 bases are TGTGCCTGGAGTACCCAGGGAAGGGGGAACACTGAAGCTTTCTTT. This translates into CAWSTQGRGNTEAFF. The chain couples TRBV30 to TRBJ1-1, with D possibly being TRBD1 (5 bases). Germline V gene lookup returns CDR1 GTSNPN and CDR2 SVGIG (reference sequence). The CDR3 sequence is 15 residues long. The V and J ends lost 2 bases and 1 base respectively, with 14 bases between them. Drawing the rest from reference TRBV30 and TRBJ1-1, the complete variable domain is SQTIHQWPATLVQPVGSPLSLECTVEGTSNPNLYWYRQAAGRGLQLLFYSVGIGQISSEVPQNLSASRPQDRQFILSSKKLLLSDSGFYLCAWSTQGRGNTEAFFGQGTRLTVV.

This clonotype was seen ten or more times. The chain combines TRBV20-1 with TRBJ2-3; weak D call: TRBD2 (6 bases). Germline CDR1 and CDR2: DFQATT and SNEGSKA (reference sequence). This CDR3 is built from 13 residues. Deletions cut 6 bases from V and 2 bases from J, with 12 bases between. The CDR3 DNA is TGCAGTGCCAGGGACTTACTCACAGATACGCAGTATTTT. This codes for CSARDLLTDTQYF.

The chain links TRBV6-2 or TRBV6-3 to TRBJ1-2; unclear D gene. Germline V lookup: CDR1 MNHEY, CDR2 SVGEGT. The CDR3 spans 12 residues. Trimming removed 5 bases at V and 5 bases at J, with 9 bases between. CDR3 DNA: TGTGCCAGCAGTCCCACCTCTTATGGCTACACCTTC. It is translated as CASSPTSYGYTF.

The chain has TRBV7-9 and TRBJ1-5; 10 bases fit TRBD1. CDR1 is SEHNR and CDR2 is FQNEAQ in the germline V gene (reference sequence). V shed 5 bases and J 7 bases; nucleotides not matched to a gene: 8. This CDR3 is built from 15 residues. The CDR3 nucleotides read TGTGCCAGCAGCCGGGACAGGGGAGAGGAGCAGCCCCAGCATTTT. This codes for CASSRDRGEEQPQHF.

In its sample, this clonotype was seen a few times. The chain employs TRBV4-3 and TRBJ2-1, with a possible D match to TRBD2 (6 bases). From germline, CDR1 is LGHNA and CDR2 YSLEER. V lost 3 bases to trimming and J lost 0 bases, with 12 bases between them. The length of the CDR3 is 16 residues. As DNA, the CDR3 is TGCGCCAGCAGCCAGGCCGGGACTGGCTCCTACAATGAGCAGTTCTTC. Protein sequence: CASSQAGTGSYNEQFF.

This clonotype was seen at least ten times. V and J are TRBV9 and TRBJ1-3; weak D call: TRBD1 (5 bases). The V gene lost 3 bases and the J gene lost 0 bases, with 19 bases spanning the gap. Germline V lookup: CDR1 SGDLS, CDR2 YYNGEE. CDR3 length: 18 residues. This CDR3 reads CASSALPGTYNSGNTIYF. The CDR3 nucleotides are TGTGCCAGCAGCGCGCTCCCCGGGACTTACAACTCTGGAAACACCATATATTTT.

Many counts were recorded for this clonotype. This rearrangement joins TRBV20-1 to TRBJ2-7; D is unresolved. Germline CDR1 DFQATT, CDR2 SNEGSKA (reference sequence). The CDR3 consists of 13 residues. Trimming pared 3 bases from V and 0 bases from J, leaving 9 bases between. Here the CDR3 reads CSASGFSSYEQYF. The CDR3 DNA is TGCAGTGCTAGCGGGTTTAGCTCCTACGAGCAGTACTTC.

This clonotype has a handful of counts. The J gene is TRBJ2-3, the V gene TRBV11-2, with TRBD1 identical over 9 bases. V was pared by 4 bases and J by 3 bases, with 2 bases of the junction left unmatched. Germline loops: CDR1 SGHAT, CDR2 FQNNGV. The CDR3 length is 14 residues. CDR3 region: CASSWDRETDTQYF. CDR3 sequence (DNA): TGTGCCAGCAGCTGGGACAGGGAAACAGATACGCAGTATTTT.

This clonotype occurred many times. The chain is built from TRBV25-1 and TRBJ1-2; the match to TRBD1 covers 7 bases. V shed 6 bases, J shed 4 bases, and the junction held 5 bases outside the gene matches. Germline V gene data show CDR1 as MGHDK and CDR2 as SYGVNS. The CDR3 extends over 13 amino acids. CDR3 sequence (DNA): TGTGCCAGCAGACAGGGGAGGAGCTATGGCTACACCTTC. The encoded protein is CASRQGRSYGYTF.

CDR3 sequence: CASSVEGGVYPNSPLHF. Here the CDR3 DNA reads TGTGCCAGCAGCGTAGAAGGCGGAGTGTACCCTAATTCACCCCTCCACTTT. J is TRBJ1-6 and V is TRBV9; D is ambiguous. The CDR3 is 17 residues long. Trimming cost V 0 bases and J 6 bases, with 16 bases left between them. The germline CDR1 and CDR2 sequences are SGDLS and YYNGEE.

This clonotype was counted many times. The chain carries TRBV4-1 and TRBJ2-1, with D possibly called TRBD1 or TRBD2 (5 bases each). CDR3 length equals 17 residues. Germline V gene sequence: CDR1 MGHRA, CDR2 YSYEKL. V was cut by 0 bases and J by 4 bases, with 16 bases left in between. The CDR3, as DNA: TGCGCCAGCAGCCAAGAGGGGACGGGACCTAATTACAATGAGCAGTTCTTC. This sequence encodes CASSQEGTGPNYNEQFF.

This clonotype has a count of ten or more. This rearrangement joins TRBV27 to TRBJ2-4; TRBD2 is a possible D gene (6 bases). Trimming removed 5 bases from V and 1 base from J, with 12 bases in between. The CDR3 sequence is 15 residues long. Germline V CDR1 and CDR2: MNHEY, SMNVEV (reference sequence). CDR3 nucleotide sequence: TGTGCCAGCAGTCCCTTGGCGGGGGCCAAAAACATTCAGTACTTC. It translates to CASSPLAGAKNIQYF.

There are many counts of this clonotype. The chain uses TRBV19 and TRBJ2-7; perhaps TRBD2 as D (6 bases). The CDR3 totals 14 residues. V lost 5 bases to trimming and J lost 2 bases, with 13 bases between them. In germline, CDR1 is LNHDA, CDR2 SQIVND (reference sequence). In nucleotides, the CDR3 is TGTGCCAGTAGTCCGGGACTGGGGACCTACGAGCAGTACTTC. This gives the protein CASSPGLGTYEQYF. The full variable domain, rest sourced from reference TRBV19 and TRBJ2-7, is DGGITQSPKYLFRKEGQNVTLSCEQNLNHDAMYWYRQDPGQGLRLIYYSQIVNDFQKGDIAEGYSVSREKKESFPLTVTSAQKNPTAFYLCASSPGLGTYEQYFGPGTRLTVT.

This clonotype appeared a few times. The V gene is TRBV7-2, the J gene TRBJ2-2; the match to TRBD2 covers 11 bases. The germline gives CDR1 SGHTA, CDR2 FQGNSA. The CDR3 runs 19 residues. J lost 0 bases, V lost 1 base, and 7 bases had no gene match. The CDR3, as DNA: TGTGCCAGCAGCTTAGTCGGTGGACTAGCGGGTACGAACACCGGGGAGCTGTTTTTT. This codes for CASSLVGGLAGTNTGELFF.

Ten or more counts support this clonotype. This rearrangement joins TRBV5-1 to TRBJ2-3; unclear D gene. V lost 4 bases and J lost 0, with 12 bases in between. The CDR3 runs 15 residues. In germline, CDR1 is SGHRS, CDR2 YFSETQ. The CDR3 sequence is CASSLRVGSTDTQYF. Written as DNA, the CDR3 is TGCGCCAGCAGCCTCCGGGTCGGTAGCACAGATACGCAGTATTTT.

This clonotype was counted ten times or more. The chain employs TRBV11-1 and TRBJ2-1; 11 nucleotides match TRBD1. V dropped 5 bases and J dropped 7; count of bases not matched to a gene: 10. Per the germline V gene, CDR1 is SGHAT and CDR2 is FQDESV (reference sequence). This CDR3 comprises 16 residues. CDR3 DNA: TGTGCCAGCAGCGAGCCCGGACAGGGGGCAGGAAATGAGCAGTTCTTC. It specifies CASSEPGQGAGNEQFF.

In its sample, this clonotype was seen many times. CDR3 residues: CATGRTQETQYF. The CDR3 DNA reads as TGTGCCACCGGACGGACCCAAGAGACCCAGTACTTC. The chain joins TRBV5-4 to TRBJ2-5; D gene unclear. CDR1 is SGHNT, CDR2 YYREEE, per germline (reference sequence). The CDR3 totals 12 residues. V gave up 9 bases and J gave up 1 base, with 10 bases separating them.

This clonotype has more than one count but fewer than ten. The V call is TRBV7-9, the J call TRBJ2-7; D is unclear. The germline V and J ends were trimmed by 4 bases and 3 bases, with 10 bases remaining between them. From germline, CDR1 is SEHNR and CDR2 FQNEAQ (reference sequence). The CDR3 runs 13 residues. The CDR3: CASSSISSYEQYF. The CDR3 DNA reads TGTGCCAGCAGCTCGATATCTAGCTACGAGCAGTACTTC.